This entry describes one T cell receptor beta chain. Its antigen is unknown. A much larger clone is a single base away; this may be a read error. The data derive from a study of human T cells and chemical hapten exposure. Across the whole study: In the roughly 24-week study, patients were dosed weekly with diphenylcyclopropenone on the scalp throughout. General observations from the study: Among expanded TCRs, significantly more large CDR3 similarity clusters formed than among controls.

The germline gives CDR1 SGDLS, CDR2 YYNGEE. The CDR3 loop spans 16 amino acids. Time point meaning: patch test 2, 6 weeks after DPC sensitization. Sample treatment: therapeutic diphenylcyclopropenone sensitization with weekly scalp DPC. Original analysis: Counts of TCRs in each sample centred on a median of around 100,000 and extended from around 25,000 to 690,000. Each CDR3 protein is one row after TCRdb ran MiXCR on the RACE reads. The V and J calls shown here were made by TCRdb, not taken from the authors' results. This sample has about 78,000 distinct CDR3 sequences, with around 7.9% found just once.

This specimen consisted of whole blood, obtained in connection with sensitization to the hapten diphenylcyclopropenone (DPC). This TCR derives from a woman between 45 and 60 years old with alopecia areata. Some clones in this sample may be carry-over from other donors' samples. This sequence joins TRBV9 and TRBJ2-1; 7 bases are shared with TRBD2. The DNA for the CDR3 is TGTGCCAGCAGCGAAAGCGGGGCCTACTCCTGCAATGAGCAGTTCTTC. Translating gives CASSESGAYSCNEQFF. Complete variable domain (other parts from reference TRBV9 and TRBJ2-1): DSGVTQTPKHLITATGQRVTLRCSPRSGDLSVYWYQQSLDQGLQFLIQYYNGEERAKGNILERFSAQQFPDLHSELNLSSLELGDSALYFCASSESGAYSCNEQFFGPGTRLTVL.